The source of this T cell receptor (beta chain) is a study of blood T cell repertoires in COVID-19 (dated by TCRdb to between 2020 and 2021). For the wider study: The collaborator samples originated in the United States, Italy and Spain and spanned the acute and convalescent phases of COVID-19. The prospective study material was composed of cDNA or gDNA derived from T cells, B-cell-depleted T cells, or PBMCs. Deeply sampled blood TCRbeta repertoires from subjects exposed to, actively infected with, or recovered from COVID-19 were included in the dataset. A freely available public database, intended as a resource for researchers studying the immune response to SARS-CoV-2, is where the repertoires were released. The samples were drawn from the first 160 participants of the ongoing ImmuneRACE study and from over a thousand subjects provided by 6 global collaborators. Nearly every sample came with metadata listing a de-identified subject ID, COVID-19 status, age in years and sex. Where available, HLA class I and class II types were taken from metadata supplied by the sample provider and were not determined by assay-based typing.

Looking up the germline V gene (reference sequence) yields CDR1 MNHNY and CDR2 SVGAGI. Spanning cysteine to phenylalanine, the CDR3 consists of 11 amino acids. Just CDR3 DNA is preserved here, 33 bases in frame from base 1. Between the V and J ends, shortened by 7 bases and 1 base respectively, the junction contains 4 bases. Whole blood was collected in K2EDTA tubes by collaborating institutions according to the institutions' own protocols. Collaborator samples were shipped for TCRbeta analysis as frozen whole blood, isolated PBMCs, or DNA extracted from either sample type. This clone is a singleton in its sample. Its antigen is not yet known. There are no base qualities to consult, and no much larger clone falls within one base. The paper as a whole reports these results and caveats: The amount of clinical and demographic metadata varied by source and participant and was provided uncurated.

The immunoSEQ Assay, a bias-controlled multiplex PCR, was used to amplify TCRbeta CDR3 regions from genomic DNA. In the authors' own workflow: The number of nucleated cells in each sample was estimated from the amplification of reference gene primers within the assay. To quantify the absolute abundance of each unique TCRbeta CDR3 rearrangement, sequence reads were collapsed and filtered. For each sample, productive Simpson clonality was calculated as the square root of Simpson's diversity index across productive rearrangements. Sourced from immuneACCESS, this table was stored by TCRdb with only in-frame sequences that have V and J called. A share of the clones is absent; for the studies checked, an unresolved V gene accounts for under half, and the remainder has no known explanation. Clone size and the V and J calls come from that table; the DNA yielded D and trimming. The sample table holds 200,000 to 300,000 clones, of which approximately 84% were seen once. Of the sample, more than 4% falls within the top ten clones.

The rearranged segments are TRBV6-6 and TRBJ1-1; the D gene cannot be resolved reliably. The sample comprised peripheral blood. This TCR was sampled from a man between 50 and 59 years old with acute or convalescent COVID-19. The CDR3 region has the sequence CASTSNTEAFF. The nucleotide sequence is TGTGCCAGCACCTCGAACACTGAAGCTTTCTTT.